This section outlines one TCR beta chain sequence together with its context. This sample was included in a study of T cell changes during pregnancy in multiple sclerosis. The germline CDR1 and CDR2 sequences are SGDLS and YYNGEE. This CDR3 contains 15 residues. The J segment lost 8 bases and the V segment lost 0 bases, leaving 9 bases of the junction unmatched. Produced via immunoSEQ multiplex PCR; TCRdb's table is partial and in-frame only. This table holds 33,000 or so clones, about 92% found once. This TCR derives from a female donor in good health, enrolled as a control in a pregnancy study. This specimen consisted of peripheral blood, obtained in the third trimester of pregnancy. The genes are TRBV9 and TRBJ1-1; 8 bases align to TRBD1. The CDR3 DNA sequence: TGTGCCAGCAGCGTAGTCCGCCCGGGACAGGTCGAAGCTTTCTTT. As protein: CASSVVRPGQVEAFF.